Many counts were recorded for the clone carrying this T cell receptor beta chain. The antigen is unknown. These data come from a study of T cells in Graves' hyperthyroidism and ophthalmopathy. TCR beta CDR3 regions were amplified from RNA. A first-round RT-PCR of the TCR CDR3 used the HTBI primer set. TCRdb recomputed calls from the multiplex PCR reads with MiXCR, one row per CDR3 protein. The sample holds roughly 500,000 distinct CDR3 sequences, approximately 15% seen once. Trimming left V 4 bases short and J 3 bases short, with 11 bases between. The germline CDR1 and CDR2 sequences are SQVTM and ANQGSEA. The CDR3 spans 13 residues. Study-wide results and caveats: Most thyroid clonotypes that were expanded above 0.001 also turned up in blood.

The receptor was derived from a woman aged 30 to 39 with Graves' hyperthyroidism that later progressed to Graves' ophthalmopathy. V and J are TRBV29-1 and TRBJ2-3; unclear D gene. Sequenced: blood. CDR3 DNA sequence: TGCAGCGTTGGAGCGCAGACTACAGATACGCAGTATTTT. It is translated as CSVGAQTTDTQYF.